This TCR beta chain is from a study of T cell repertoires in cytomegalovirus infection. Study details: Well-studied HLA-B-restricted CMV epitopes were used in the study alongside recently identified HLA-C-restricted ones. From public TCR beta signatures came an indication of both CMV infection and matching HLA type.

About this clonotype: No antigen is known for it.

The CDR3 has 17 amino acids. Trimming removed 3 bases at V and 3 bases at J, with 19 bases between. Germline assignment: CDR1 WSHSY and CDR2 SAAADI. TCRdb independently ran MiXCR on the reads; one entry per CDR3 protein. The profile shows 900,000 to 950,000 distinct CDR3 sequences, roughly 31% of them singletons. Study findings and constraints: Adding up the frequency of public TCR beta families identified people who carried CMV plus the relevant HLA.

This chain joins TRBV10-2 and TRBJ2-3; D is perhaps TRBD2 (5 bases). The origin of this receptor is a human donor in good health (CMV status not recorded). Some clones in this sample may be carry-over from other donors' samples. The sample consisted of cultured CD8+ T cells from PBMCs, taken from culture after CMV antigen stimulation. The CDR3 coding sequence is TGCGCCAGCAGTGAAAGAGGAGGTAATCCTACGACAGATACGCAGTATTTT. Translating gives CASSERGGNPTTDTQYF.